This entry describes one TCR beta chain. What it recognizes is unknown. Unstimulated regulatory T cells (CD4+CD25+CD127-), CD4+CD25- non-regulatory cells, CD4 and CD8 cells were FACS-sorted from thawed PBMCs. The data were obtained in a study of Tregs in tolerant kidney transplant recipients. Findings of the study overall: This study did not directly address biological reproducibility. Nucleotide sequences could not be compared across some patients' samples due to primer changes.

Only in-frame clones appear in the TCRdb table, and some are missing; sequencing was by immunoSEQ multiplex PCR. The table shows about 73,000 clones, with approximately 89% occurring only once. V was pared by 2 bases and J by 5 bases, with 14 bases of the junction left unmatched. CDR1 SGHNT and CDR2 YENEEA come from the germline V gene. This CDR3 region has 17 residues. This clonotype was sampled from a human donor who received a combined kidney and bone marrow transplant. J is TRBJ2-7 and V is TRBV11-3; 8 bases align to TRBD2. This specimen was Tregs from blood, taken before the transplant. The CDR3 reads CASSLSRSGRGWDEQYF. In DNA, the CDR3 is TGTGCCAGCAGCTTAAGCAGGAGCGGGAGAGGATGGGACGAGCAGTACTTC. The full variable domain, in which reference TRBV11-3 and TRBJ2-7 provide the parts outside the CDR3, is EAGVVQSPRYKIIEKKQPVAFWCNPISGHNTLYWYLQNLGQGPELLIRYENEEAVDDSQLPKDRFSAERLKGVDSTLKIQPAELGDSAVYLCASSLSRSGRGWDEQYFGPGTRLTVT.